These 20 T cell receptor beta chains came from one sample sequenced in a study of blood T cell repertoires in COVID-19. Assay used: immunoSEQ multiplex PCR; TCRdb lists only in-frame clones, some missing. The sample has a few hundred thousand clones, roughly 86% seen once. The sample comprised peripheral blood. The origin of the receptors is a woman in her forties or fifties with acute or convalescent COVID-19.

This chain uses TRBV7-9 with TRBJ2-7; 11 positions match TRBD1. Unmatched junction bases numbered 0, after V lost 3 bases and J lost 5 bases. Looked up from germline, CDR1 is SEHNR and CDR2 is FQNEAQ (reference sequence). The CDR3 is made up of 13 amino acids. The CDR3 DNA follows: TGTGCCAGCAGCTTGGGACAGGGGGACGAGCAGTACTTC. Its translation: CASSLGQGDEQYF.

This clone was observed a single time. The J gene is TRBJ2-1, the V gene TRBV4-2; 7 bases match TRBD2. Germline assignment: CDR1 LGHNA and CDR2 YNFKEQ. After removal of 1 base from V and 7 bases from J, the junction contained 4 bases not matched to a gene. CDR3 length: 14 residues. CDR3 region: CASSQVPGGNEQFF. Written as DNA, the CDR3 is TGTGCCAGCAGCCAAGTTCCGGGGGGAAATGAGCAGTTCTTC.

The chain links TRBV9 to TRBJ2-7, with 9 bases aligning to TRBD1. Trimming took 2 bases from V and 5 from J; bases not matched to a gene: 8. Germline V gene data show CDR1 as SGDLS and CDR2 as YYNGEE. This CDR3 region has 15 residues. The CDR3 DNA follows: TGTGCCAGCAGCGTCGGTGGGACAGGGTATAACGAGCAGTACTTC. The encoded protein is CASSVGGTGYNEQYF.

The chain employs TRBV27 and TRBJ2-5; 7 nucleotides agree with TRBD1. Per the germline V gene, CDR1 is MNHEY and CDR2 is SMNVEV (reference sequence). Germline trimming cut 7 bases from V and 4 bases from J; bases unmatched to any gene: 0. The length of the CDR3 is 11 residues. For the CDR3, the DNA is TGTGCCAGCACAGGGGGAGAGACCCAGTACTTC. It specifies CASTGGETQYF.

This chain connects TRBV11-3 to TRBJ2-7; TRBD1 aligns across 7 bases. The CDR3 length is 14 residues. Germline values: CDR1 SGHNT, CDR2 YENEEA. V was clipped by 2 bases and J by 6 bases; unmatched bases: 7. CDR3 in amino acids: CASSLRQGVSEQYF. DNA of the CDR3: TGTGCCAGCAGCTTAAGGCAGGGGGTCTCCGAGCAGTACTTC.

This rearrangement joins TRBV28 to TRBJ2-7; 11 bases fit TRBD1. With V trimmed by 2 bases and J by 0 bases, 0 bases remained unmatched. The germline CDR1 and CDR2 sequences are MDHEN and SYDVKM. The CDR3 is 15 amino acids. The CDR3 spells CASSLGTGGSYEQYF. The CDR3 coding sequence is TGTGCCAGCAGTTTAGGGACAGGGGGCTCCTACGAGCAGTACTTC.

The V and J genes are TRBV21-1 and TRBJ2-1; the table names TRBD1, a call not compared with the DNA. TRBV21-1 is an annotated pseudogene. The CDR3 runs 18 residues. The CDR3 DNA follows: TGTGCCAGCAGCAAAGGAGGGAGCCGGGACAGCTTGTACAATGAGCAGTTCTTC. Amino acids: CASSKGGSRDSLYNEQFF.

This clone was observed a single time. The chain links TRBV3-1 (or the pseudogene TRBV3-2) to TRBJ2-7; TRBD2 matches at 9 bases. CDR1 is LGHDT, CDR2 YNNKEL, per germline (reference sequence). The junction had 6 bases not matched to a gene; V was cut back by 0 bases and J by 3 bases. The CDR3 totals 16 residues. This CDR3 reads CASSQDAASGIYEQYF. CDR3 in DNA: TGTGCCAGCAGCCAAGATGCGGCTAGCGGGATCTACGAGCAGTACTTC.

This chain uses TRBV27 with TRBJ2-3, with D possibly TRBD1 on 6 matching bases. Trimming shortened V by 6 bases and J by 1 base, and 14 bases separated the two germline ends. This CDR3 is 15 amino acids long. The germline V gene encodes CDR1 MNHEY and CDR2 SMNVEV (reference sequence). The DNA for the CDR3 is TGTGCCAGCAGCCCCGGGACATACCGCACAGATACGCAGTATTTT. As protein: CASSPGTYRTDTQYF.

J is TRBJ2-5 and V is TRBV7-2, with D perhaps TRBD2 (7 bases). From germline, CDR1 is SGHTA and CDR2 FQGNSA. Trimming removed 3 bases at V and 1 base at J, with 12 bases between. The CDR3 runs 15 residues. DNA for the CDR3: TGTGCCAGCAGCTTGGGGGGGGCCCTCCAAGAGACCCAGTACTTC. Translation: CASSLGGALQETQYF.

This chain connects TRBV7-6 to TRBJ2-5; 14 nucleotides line up with TRBD2. The CDR3 length is 19 residues. In germline, CDR1 is SGHVS, CDR2 FNYEAQ. J gave up 4 bases and V 0 bases, and 10 bases lay outside the gene matches. CDR3 DNA: TGTGCCAGCAGCTTAGCAGGGACTAGCGGGAGTGGGGGGGCAGAGACCCAGTACTTC. Translation: CASSLAGTSGSGGAETQYF. Looking up the rest from reference TRBV7-6 and TRBJ2-5 gives the full variable domain: GAGVSQSPRYKVTKRGQDVALRCDPISGHVSLYWYRQALGQGPEFLTYFNYEAQQDKSGLPNDRFSAERPEGSISTLTIQRTEQRDSAMYRCASSLAGTSGSGGAETQYFGPGTRLLVL.

This clone came up a few times. The chain combines TRBV28 with TRBJ2-5, with 7 bases matching TRBD1. With 4 bases clipped from V and 5 bases from J, the junction kept 10 bases outside the gene matches. The CDR3 is 15 amino acids. CDR1 and CDR2 (germline): MDHEN, SYDVKM. The CDR3 coding sequence is TGTGCCAGCAGTTGGGACAGTGTGGTCCATGAGACCCAGTACTTC. Protein: CASSWDSVVHETQYF. The full variable domain, completed using reference TRBV28 and TRBJ2-5, is DVKVTQSSRYLVKRTGEKVFLECVQDMDHENMFWYRQDPGLGLRLIYFSYDVKMKEKGDIPEGYSVSREKKERFSLILESASTNQTSMYLCASSWDSVVHETQYFGPGTRLLVL.

The chain recombines TRBV2 with TRBJ2-1; tentatively, D is TRBD2 (6 bases). V dropped 7 bases and J dropped 9 bases, with 19 bases sitting between them. This CDR3 comprises 14 residues. Germline V CDR1 and CDR2: SNHLY, FYNNEI. This CDR3 reads CASKFPAGRGEQFF. CDR3 bases: TGTGCCAGCAAGTTTCCCGCGGGGAGAGGTGAGCAGTTCTTC.

This clone appeared once. The chain joins TRBV7-8 to TRBJ1-6; the D is unclear. The CDR3 is 17 residues long. CDR1 and CDR2 from the germline V gene are SGHVS and FQNEAQ. The V and J ends lost 1 base and 0 bases respectively, with 10 bases between them. This chain's CDR3 is CASSLGPRGSYNSPLHF. Written as DNA, the CDR3 is TGTGCCAGCAGCTTAGGCCCCCGGGGCTCCTATAATTCACCCCTCCACTTT. Together with reference TRBV7-8 and TRBJ1-6, the CDR3 gives the full variable domain: GAGVSQSPRYKVAKRGQDVALRCDPISGHVSLFWYQQALGQGPEFLTYFQNEAQLDKSGLPSDRFFAERPEGSVSTLKIQRTQQEDSAVYLCASSLGPRGSYNSPLHFGNGTRLTVT.

V is TRBV5-1 and J is TRBJ1-6, with 9 nucleotides matching TRBD1. The CDR3 runs to 16 residues. Losses at the gene ends were 0 bases for V and 9 bases for J; bases not matched to a gene: 7. In germline, CDR1 is SGHRS, CDR2 YFSETQ. The CDR3 DNA follows: TGCGCCAGCAGCTTGGTCGGGACAGGGTTTGGTTCACCCCTCCACTTT. This translates into CASSLVGTGFGSPLHF.

This chain connects TRBV27 to TRBJ2-3; 8 bases map to TRBD1. CDR1 is MNHEY, CDR2 SMNVEV, per germline (reference sequence). The CDR3 runs to 16 residues. V gave up 4 bases and J gave up 8 bases; unmatched junction bases: 14. CDR3 DNA sequence: TGTGCCAGCAGTTCGTTTAGGGGACAGGTCGTCGGTACGCAGTATTTT. Residues: CASSSFRGQVVGTQYF.

This clone came up once. The V gene is TRBV28, the J gene TRBJ1-3, with D possibly matching TRBD1 (5 bases). The ends were cut back, 4 bases at V and 2 bases at J, with 12 bases in the middle. Germline CDR1 MDHEN, CDR2 SYDVKM. The CDR3 is 15 amino acids. CDR3 in amino acids: CASSSRTSAGNTIYF. CDR3 coding DNA: TGTGCCAGCAGTTCAAGGACATCAGCTGGAAACACCATATATTTT. Looking up the rest from reference TRBV28 and TRBJ1-3 gives the full variable domain: DVKVTQSSRYLVKRTGEKVFLECVQDMDHENMFWYRQDPGLGLRLIYFSYDVKMKEKGDIPEGYSVSREKKERFSLILESASTNQTSMYLCASSSRTSAGNTIYFGEGSWLTVV.

The chain links TRBV7-2 to TRBJ2-1, with D unclear. Per germline, CDR1 SGHTA and CDR2 FQGNSA. This CDR3 is 15 amino acids long. The germline V and J ends were trimmed by 5 bases and 2 bases, with 13 bases remaining between them. CDR3 in DNA: TGTGCCAGCAGCCTGACACTCCCCACCTACAATGAGCAGTTCTTC. Translation: CASSLTLPTYNEQFF. Combining the CDR3 with reference TRBV7-2 and TRBJ2-1 gives the whole variable domain GAGVSQSPSNKVTEKGKDVELRCDPISGHTALYWYRQSLGQGLEFLIYFQGNSAPDKSGLPSDRFSAERTGGSVSTLTIQRTQQEDSAVYLCASSLTLPTYNEQFFGPGTRLTVL.

This chain joins TRBV19 and TRBJ1-1, with D maybe TRBD1 (5 bases). Germline V gives CDR1 LNHDA, CDR2 SQIVND (reference sequence). V was pared by 3 bases and J by 2 bases, with 7 bases between. This CDR3 has 13 amino acids. CDR3 DNA: TGTGCCAGTAGTATGGGGCGAAACACTGAAGCTTTCTTT. As protein: CASSMGRNTEAFF.

The V gene is TRBV29-1, the J gene TRBJ1-1; TRBD1 might be the D (6 bases). Trimming left V 4 bases short and J 4 bases short, with 13 bases between. The germline gives CDR1 SQVTM, CDR2 ANQGSEA. CDR3 length: 13 residues. The chain's CDR3 is CSVASQGLTEAFF. CDR3 sequence (DNA): TGCAGCGTTGCCTCACAGGGTCTCACTGAAGCTTTCTTT.